This TCR beta chain was captured by sequencing in a study of cytomegalovirus exposure and HLA in healthy donors. Germline CDR1 and CDR2: SGHRS and YFSETQ. The CDR3 runs to 14 residues. The V end was cut by 0 bases, the J end by 2 bases, with 8 bases between. The study's findings and limits: As was reported, the HLA-A and HLA-B alleles of most subjects were accurately predicted from TCR beta sequences. Reported results showed that the classifier diagnosed cytomegalovirus status with high specificity and sensitivity.

Primers: 60 Vbeta forward and 13 Jbeta reverse. Profiling relied on immunoSEQ multiplex PCR, and the TCRdb table lists in-frame clones only, not all of them. The table shows some 150,000 clones, with 60% to 80% occurring only once. This clone was counted only a few times. The antigen is unknown. The sequenced sample was PBMCs. The origin of this receptor is a female donor in good health and CMV-seronegative. The chain is built from TRBV5-1 and TRBJ1-2; D gene ambiguous. In DNA form, the CDR3 reads TGCGCCAGCAGCTTGGCCGACACCAACTATGGCTACACCTTC. The encoded protein is CASSLADTNYGYTF.